Presented here are 14 T cell receptor beta chains from one specimen sequenced in a study of tumor-infiltrating lymphocytes in primary liver carcinoma. Unsorted whole blood supplied the blood RNA, and germline DNA was isolated too. Constant-region priming of roughly 0.45 ug total RNA yielded TCR beta cDNA. The TCR beta library was amplified through three nested multiplex PCR rounds in a modified ARM-PCR procedure. Use of TRBV1-TRBV30 forward primers with a C-beta reverse primer characterized the first two PCR rounds, which lasted roughly 9 cycles each. From the multiplex PCR reads, TCRdb called clonotypes with MiXCR, one entry per CDR3 protein. The data show about 310,000 distinct CDR3 sequences, with 65% seen just once and roughly 9% held by the top ten. The source material was peripheral blood. Every receptor here comes from a man aged 35 to 55 with primary liver carcinoma and hepatitis B virus infection.

Comment on this clonotype: A read error may explain this, as a much larger clone is one base away. The chain uses TRBV10-3 and TRBJ2-1; 9 bases are a match to TRBD2. Per germline, CDR1 ENHRY and CDR2 SYGVKD. The CDR3 loop spans 17 amino acids. CDR3 protein: CAVSGGARAGGGGEQFF. In DNA, the CDR3 is TGTGCCGTCAGTGGGGGGGCGCGAGCGGGAGGAGGAGGTGAGCAGTTCTTC.

The CDR3 sequence: CASSLIGNTEAFF. Written as DNA, the CDR3 is TGCGCCAGCAGCTTGATAGGGAACACTGAAGCTTTCTTT. The rearrangement uses TRBV5-1 and TRBJ1-1; D not certain. The ends were cut back, 1 base at V and 1 base at J, with 5 bases in the middle. The V gene's germline CDR1 is SGHRS and CDR2 YFSETQ. The CDR3 loop spans 13 amino acids.

This clonotype has a single count. CDR3 in amino acids: CATKGLAEGNEQFF. The CDR3 DNA follows: TGTGCCACCAAGGGACTAGCGGAGGGCAATGAGCAGTTCTTC. This chain links TRBV6-2 or TRBV6-3 with TRBJ2-1, with TRBD2 identical over 11 bases. The CDR3 loop spans 14 amino acids. Germline V gene sequence: CDR1 MNHEY, CDR2 SVGEGT. Germline trimming cut 10 bases from V and 6 bases from J; bases unmatched to any gene: 8.

This clonotype was found once. A much bigger clone sits one base away, suggesting this may be a read error. The rearrangement links TRBV7-8 to TRBJ2-7; 9 nucleotides align to TRBD1. Germline V gives CDR1 SGHVS, CDR2 FQNEAQ. The CDR3 has 15 amino acids. The CDR3 spells CGSRADRGRIYEQYF. As DNA, the CDR3 is TGTGGCAGCAGGGCTGACAGGGGGAGGATCTACGAGCAGTACTTC.

Of note for this clonotype: A junction end diverges from the germline sequence, so it may reflect a read error. V usage is TRBV11-2 and J usage is TRBJ2-1, with 8 bases that match TRBD2. CDR3 length: 16 amino acids. Germline CDR1 is SGHAT and CDR2 is FQNNGV. Here the CDR3 reads CASSLGAGVRGNERFF. CDR3 in DNA: TGTGCCAGCAGCTTAGGAGCGGGAGTTAGGGGCAATGAGCGGTTCTTC. The whole variable domain, remainder taken from reference TRBV11-2 and TRBJ2-1, is EAGVAQSPRYKIIEKRQSVAFWCNPISGHATLYWYQQILGQGPKLLIQFQNNGVVDDSQLPKDRFSAERLKGVDSTLKIQPAKLEDSAVYLCASSLGAGVRGNERFFGPGTRLTVL.

Comment on this clonotype: An end of the junction does not agree with germline; a read error may underlie this. The V call is TRBV4-3, the J call TRBJ2-1; 12 bases fit TRBD2. This CDR3 is built from 18 residues. In germline, CDR1 is LGHNA, CDR2 YSLEER. The CDR3 sequence: CTSSQELSGLAGYNERFF. Written as DNA, the CDR3 is TGCACCAGCAGCCAGGAGTTGTCGGGACTAGCGGGTTACAATGAGCGGTTCTTC.

This clonotype showed up just once. The chain combines TRBV28 with TRBJ2-7; D may be TRBD2 (5 bases). Germline V gene data show CDR1 as MDHEN and CDR2 as SYDVKM. The CDR3 is made up of 14 amino acids. Trimming stripped 7 bases from V and 2 bases from J, with 15 bases between. CDR3 bases: TGTGCCAGCACAGACGGCGGGTCAACCTACGAGCAGTACTTC. Residues: CASTDGGSTYEQYF. Complete variable domain (other parts from reference TRBV28 and TRBJ2-7): DVKVTQSSRYLVKRTGEKVFLECVQDMDHENMFWYRQDPGLGLRLIYFSYDVKMKEKGDIPEGYSVSREKKERFSLILESASTNQTSMYLCASTDGGSTYEQYFGPGTRLTVT.

V gene TRBV6-5 combines with J gene TRBJ2-1; D is unclear. The V end was cut by 8 bases, the J end by 7 bases, with 12 bases between. Per the germline V gene, CDR1 is MNHEY and CDR2 is SVGAGI. The CDR3 length is 12 residues. CDR3 in amino acids: CASSPRPNEQFF. DNA for the CDR3: TGTGCCAGCTCGCCTAGGCCAAATGAGCAGTTCTTC.

In regard to this clonotype: Being one base from a much bigger clone, this may be a read error. The chain couples TRBV29-1 to TRBJ2-7, with D tentatively TRBD2 (6 bases). Looked up from germline, CDR1 is SQVTM and CDR2 is ANQGSEA. The CDR3 is 14 amino acids. CDR3 bases: TGCAGCGTTGAAGAGGCGGGAAGGTCCTACGAGCTGTACTTC. It specifies CSVEEAGRSYELYF.

The V call is TRBV5-5, the J call TRBJ2-6, with D maybe TRBD1 (5 bases). The CDR3 is made up of 17 amino acids. V was clipped by 1 base and J by 2 bases, with 13 bases between them. Germline V gives CDR1 SGHKS, CDR2 YYEKEE (reference sequence). The CDR3 spells CASSLLWGLPGANVLTF. As DNA, the CDR3 is TGTGCCAGCAGCTTGTTATGGGGCCTACCTGGGGCCAACGTCCTGACTTTC.

Turning to this clonotype: The junction does not match germline at one end; this may be a read error. The chain employs TRBV12-3 or TRBV12-4 and TRBJ2-1; 7 positions agree with TRBD2. CDR3 size: 17 residues. The CDR3 spells CACSIPSGDIGYNEQFF. The CDR3 DNA sequence: TGTGCCTGCAGTATACCAAGCGGGGATATTGGATACAATGAGCAGTTCTTC.

This clonotype was seen repeatedly, ten times or more. The chain links TRBV29-1 to TRBJ2-7; 12 nucleotides align to TRBD2. There are 13 residues in the CDR3. The V gene's germline CDR1 is SQVTM and CDR2 ANQGSEA. V shed 7 bases, J shed 6 bases, and the junction held 7 bases outside the gene matches. The CDR3 sequence: CSAVTSGSSEQYF. CDR3 bases: TGCAGCGCAGTGACTAGCGGGAGTTCCGAGCAGTACTTC.

CDR3 sequence reads: CASSYPQQGAQYF. For the CDR3, the DNA is TGTGCCAGCAGTTACCCGCAGCAAGGGGCCCAGTACTTC. The chain is built from TRBV6-2 or TRBV6-3 and TRBJ2-5, with D perhaps matching TRBD1 (5 bases). The CDR3 has 13 residues. Trimming shortened V by 2 bases and J by 9 bases, and 13 bases separated the two germline ends. CDR1 and CDR2 (germline): MNHEY, SVGEGT.

On this clonotype itself: Its ends do not fully match the called genes, so a read error is possible. The CDR3 bases are TGTGCCAGCAACTTGAAAGGGGGCAGGAGAAACATCCAGTACTTC. Translated, it gives CASNLKGGRRNIQYF. J is TRBJ2-4 and V is TRBV5-4; 7 bases are shared with TRBD1. The CDR3 consists of 15 residues. The germline V gene encodes CDR1 SGHNT and CDR2 YYREEE (reference sequence).